The T cell receptor (beta chain) described here comes from a study of cytomegalovirus exposure and HLA in healthy donors. Study-wide findings and caveats: Prediction of most subjects' HLA-A and HLA-B alleles by TCR beta sequences was reportedly accurate. Later analysis showed TCR association rates varying by HLA locus, highest for DRB1 and lowest for HLA-C.

The PCR had 60 Vbeta and 13 Jbeta primers. TCRdb keeps only in-frame clones here, not all; method: immunoSEQ multiplex PCR. The sample features 91,000 or so clones, with roughly 3% in its top ten. A remark on this clone: The antigen remains undetermined.

This CDR3 has 15 residues. The V end lost 3 bases, the J end lost 4 bases, and 15 bases lay between the germline ends. Germline V lookup: CDR1 LNHDA, CDR2 SQIVND (reference sequence). Specimen: PBMCs. The source of this sequence is a woman aged 25 to 39 in good health and CMV-seronegative. This chain links TRBV19 with TRBJ2-5; D gene unclear. DNA of the CDR3: TGTGCCAGTAGTATTTCGCCCACCGCCAGAGAGACCCAGTACTTC. Translation: CASSISPTARETQYF.